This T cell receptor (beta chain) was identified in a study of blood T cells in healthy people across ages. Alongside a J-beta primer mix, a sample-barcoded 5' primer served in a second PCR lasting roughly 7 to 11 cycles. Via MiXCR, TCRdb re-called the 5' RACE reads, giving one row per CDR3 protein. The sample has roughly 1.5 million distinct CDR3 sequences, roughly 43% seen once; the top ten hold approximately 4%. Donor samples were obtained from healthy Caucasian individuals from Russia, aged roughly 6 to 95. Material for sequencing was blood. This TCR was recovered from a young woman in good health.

The chain's CDR3 is CASSQGAGIEQYF. The CDR3 nucleotides are TGTGCCAGCAGCCAAGGGGCAGGGATCGAGCAGTACTTC. The chain uses TRBV3-1 and TRBJ2-5, with a tentative D call TRBD1 (5 bases). The end of the DNA fits TRBJ2-7 better, so the J call may be wrong. Germline CDR1 and CDR2: LGHDT and YNNKEL (reference sequence). The CDR3 runs 13 residues.